The rows below give T cell receptor beta chains drawn from one sample of a study of OX40 agonist ivuxolimab in advanced cancers. Assay used: immunoSEQ multiplex PCR; TCRdb lists only in-frame clones, some missing. The sample yields about 18,000 clones, approximately 80% seen once. The sample here was CD4+ or CD8+ T cells sorted from blood, taken in a trial of the OX40 agonist ivuxolimab. These receptors all come from an adult with an advanced solid tumor such as melanoma, head and neck, liver or kidney cancer. Each CDR3 is given with its conserved first and last residue. The D gene is left open where the match is weak. Size is omitted from some rows. Given values are once, few, many or a class for expanded clones.

j_call d_call v_call cdr3_length clone_size cdr3_aa cdr3_nt
TRBJ2-1 NA TRBV19 15 NA CATASGLGSYNEQFF TGTGCCACCGCCAGCGGCCTGGGCAGCTACAATGAGCAGTTCTTC
TRBJ2-1 TRBD2 TRBV28 15 NA CASHQKAGTYNEQFF TGTGCCAGCCATCAAAAAGCGGGAACCTACAATGAGCAGTTCTTC
TRBJ1-3 NA TRBV13 14 NA CASTRGTSGNTIYF TGTGCCAGCACTCGGGGAACCTCTGGAAACACCATATATTTT
TRBJ1-4 NA TRBV4-2 15 NA CASSQGEGERAKLFF TGTGCCAGCAGCCAAGGTGAAGGGGAGAGGGCAAAACTGTTTTTT
TRBJ1-6 NA TRBV7-2 13 few CASSLTVNSPLHF TGTGCCAGCAGCCTGACAGTTAATTCACCCCTCCACTTT
TRBJ1-4 NA TRBV7-3 13 medium-sized CASSLLRNEKLFF TGTGCCAGCAGCTTATTACGGAATGAAAAACTGTTTTTT
TRBJ2-7 NA TRBV30 14 few CAWRRSGDSGEQYF TGTGCCTGGAGAAGATCAGGGGACTCAGGCGAGCAGTACTTC
TRBJ1-5 NA TRBV19 15 once CASSPGRGRLQPQHF TGTGCCAGTAGTCCCGGTCGGGGCAGGCTTCAGCCCCAGCATTTT
TRBJ2-7 TRBD2 TRBV7-2 16 few CASSQKFSGEGYEQYF TGTGCCAGCAGCCAAAAGTTCAGCGGGGAGGGTTACGAGCAGTACTTC
TRBJ2-7 NA TRBV27 13 medium-sized CASSGLNFDEQYF TGTGCCAGCAGTGGACTTAATTTCGACGAGCAGTACTTC
TRBJ2-5 NA TRBV7-7 13 NA CASSQQGGETQYF TGTGCCAGCAGCCAGCAGGGAGGAGAGACCCAGTACTTC
TRBJ2-5 NA TRBV5-1 15 NA CASSLGAARGEGQYF TGCGCCAGCAGCTTGGGAGCAGCCAGAGGAGAAGGCCAGTACTTC
TRBJ2-3 TRBD2 TRBV5-6 16 NA CASSPPGLARADTQYF TGTGCCAGCAGCCCACCGGGACTAGCTAGGGCAGATACGCAGTATTTT
TRBJ1-6 TRBD1 TRBV5-6 15 few CASSSTGGASSPLHF TGTGCCAGCAGCTCAACAGGGGGCGCCTCTTCACCCCTCCACTTT
TRBJ1-2 NA TRBV6-1 11 NA CASSDRGSYTF TGTGCCAGCAGTGACAGGGGTAGCTACACCTTC
TRBJ1-2 NA TRBV19 13 NA CASSPGQYYGYTF TGTGCCAGTAGCCCAGGGCAGTACTATGGCTACACCTTC
TRBJ2-7 TRBD2 TRBV10-3 18 NA CAISNKRGGVSVSYEQYF TGTGCCATCAGTAACAAGCGGGGGGGAGTGTCTGTGTCCTACGAGCAGTACTTC
TRBJ1-1 TRBD1 TRBV4-1 14 once CASSRSQGAQGAFF TGCGCCAGCAGCCGATCACAGGGGGCCCAAGGAGCTTTCTTT
TRBJ2-3 NA TRBV27 15 NA CASSLVGIGTDTQYF TGTGCCAGCAGTTTGGTGGGTATCGGCACAGATACGCAGTATTTT
TRBJ2-2 TRBD1 TRBV6-5 16 NA CASSYPRGQGTGELFF TGTGCCAGCAGTTACCCCAGGGGACAGGGTACCGGGGAGCTGTTTTTT
TRBJ2-7 NA TRBV7-2 13 NA CASSSALAYEQYF TGTGCCAGCAGCTCCGCGCTAGCCTACGAGCAGTACTTC
TRBJ1-5 NA TRBV6-1 15 few CASSEWGVVGQPQHF TGTGCCAGCAGTGAATGGGGGGTAGTGGGTCAGCCCCAGCATTTT
TRBJ2-5 NA TRBV19 11 NA CASAQAETQYF TGTGCCAGTGCCCAGGCGGAGACCCAGTACTTC
TRBJ1-4 NA TRBV5-1 16 NA CASSLKAEGTNEKLFF TGCGCCAGCAGCTTAAAGGCCGAAGGAACTAATGAAAAACTGTTTTTT
TRBJ1-2 TRBD1 TRBV19 17 NA CASSMTIRTGNNYGYTF TGTGCCAGTAGTATGACTATACGGACAGGGAATAACTATGGCTACACCTTC
TRBJ2-6 NA TRBV14 16 NA CASSPGTYSGANVLTF TGTGCCAGCAGCCCCGGGACTTACTCTGGGGCCAACGTCCTGACTTTC
TRBJ1-6 TRBD1 TRBV14 13 few CASSLTGRPPLHF TGTGCCAGCAGCCTGACAGGGAGGCCTCCCCTCCACTTT
TRBJ1-2 NA TRBV5-4 16 NA CASSLDLMTGGYGYTF TGTGCCAGCAGCTTGGATTTGATGACAGGAGGATATGGCTACACCTTC
TRBJ1-1 TRBD1 TRBV28 14 NA CASEEGALNTEAFF TGTGCCAGCGAGGAGGGGGCCCTGAACACTGAAGCTTTCTTT
TRBJ2-3 NA TRBV7-2 12 NA CASTPSTDTQYF TGTGCCAGCACCCCTAGCACAGATACGCAGTATTTT
TRBJ1-4 NA TRBV5-1 13 once CASSRTLNEKLFF TGCGCCAGCAGCCGTACTCTGAATGAAAAACTGTTTTTT
TRBJ2-7 NA TRBV30 12 NA CAWSGQGYEQYF TGTGCCTGGAGTGGGCAGGGCTACGAGCAGTACTTC
TRBJ2-1 TRBD2 TRBV11-2 14 NA CASSLTSGSWKQFF TGTGCCAGCAGCTTGACTAGCGGGAGTTGGAAACAGTTCTTC
TRBJ2-6 NA TRBV5-1 15 NA CASSRWSSGANVLTF TGCGCCAGCAGCCGCTGGAGCTCTGGGGCCAACGTCCTGACTTTC
TRBJ2-3 TRBD1 TRBV4-2 15 few CASSQPGTGADTQYF TGTGCCAGCAGCCAACCTGGGACAGGGGCAGATACGCAGTATTTT
TRBJ2-7 NA TRBV28 13 NA CASSLDWAYEQYF TGTGCCAGCAGTCTCGATTGGGCCTACGAGCAGTACTTC
TRBJ2-3 NA TRBV19 14 NA CASSLRTATDTQYF TGTGCCAGTAGTCTAAGGACAGCCACAGATACGCAGTATTTT
TRBJ2-2 NA TRBV19 12 NA CASKRDTGELFF TGTGCCAGCAAACGGGACACCGGGGAGCTGTTTTTT
TRBJ1-3 NA TRBV7-7 13 NA CASSLEPGNTIYF TGTGCCAGCAGCTTAGAACCTGGAAACACCATATATTTT
TRBJ1-4 NA TRBV5-4 17 once CASSLVGDTATNEKLFF TGTGCCAGCAGCTTGGTTGGGGATACCGCAACTAATGAAAAACTGTTTTTT
TRBJ2-2 TRBD2 TRBV28 15 NA CASSFERELTGELFF TGTGCCAGCAGTTTTGAGCGGGAGTTGACCGGGGAGCTGTTTTTT
TRBJ2-7 NA TRBV11-3 15 once CASSFDRSSSYEQYF TGTGCCAGCAGCTTCGACAGGTCGAGCTCCTACGAGCAGTACTTC
TRBJ2-7 TRBD2 TRBV9 15 NA CASSPSSGGLNEQYF TGTGCCAGCAGCCCAAGTAGCGGGGGGCTCAACGAGCAGTACTTC
TRBJ2-7 NA TRBV11-2 13 few CASSFTSSYEQYF TGTGCCAGCAGCTTTACTAGCTCCTACGAGCAGTACTTC
TRBJ2-2 TRBD2 TRBV12-5 17 NA CASGTGRGLAYTGELFF TGTGCTAGTGGTACTGGAAGGGGACTAGCATACACCGGGGAGCTGTTTTTT
TRBJ2-1 NA TRBV7-2 13 few CASSPGGVNEQFF TGTGCCAGCAGCCCCGGGGGAGTCAATGAGCAGTTCTTC
TRBJ2-1 NA TRBV19 13 NA CATGSWGRNEQFF TGTGCCACCGGTTCGTGGGGGAGGAATGAGCAGTTCTTC
TRBJ2-3 TRBD2 TRBV5-4 18 NA CASSPTIGLAGAVDTQYF TGTGCCAGCAGCCCGACGATCGGACTAGCGGGAGCAGTAGATACGCAGTATTTT
TRBJ1-6 NA TRBV18 15 NA CASSPLGDYNSPLHF TGTGCCAGCTCACCCCTGGGGGACTACAATTCACCCCTCCACTTT
TRBJ2-2 TRBD2 TRBV11-2 17 NA CASSTHGLAGFTGELFF TGTGCCAGCAGCACCCATGGACTAGCGGGTTTCACCGGGGAGCTGTTTTTT
TRBJ2-5 NA TRBV10-3 15 NA CAISESFSSGETQYF TGTGCCATCAGTGAGTCGTTTAGCTCGGGTGAGACCCAGTACTTC
TRBJ1-1 NA TRBV10-2 11 NA CASEQGAEAFF TGCGCCAGCGAACAGGGAGCTGAAGCTTTCTTT
TRBJ2-1 TRBD2 TRBV11-2 13 NA CASSPGLAGPPFF TGTGCCAGCAGCCCTGGACTAGCGGGACCCCCGTTCTTC
TRBJ1-1 NA TRBV7-6 16 NA CASSLDSPWGPTEAFF TGTGCCAGCAGCTTAGACAGCCCCTGGGGGCCCACTGAAGCTTTCTTT
TRBJ2-7 TRBD2 TRBV2 13 NA CASSEGLAREQYF TGTGCCAGCAGTGAGGGACTAGCCCGCGAGCAGTACTTC
TRBJ2-1 NA TRBV7-6 12 NA CASSLGSNEQFF TGTGCCAGCAGCTTAGGGAGCAATGAGCAGTTCTTC
TRBJ2-4 NA TRBV25-1 16 NA CASSEVGGLRQNIQYF TGTGCCAGCAGTGAAGTAGGAGGGTTGAGGCAAAACATTCAGTACTTC
TRBJ1-3 NA TRBV10-1 15 medium-sized CASSELWGSGNTIYF TGCGCCAGCAGTGAGTTATGGGGCTCTGGAAACACCATATATTTT
TRBJ2-5 NA TRBV7-3 15 NA CASSLGRGLQETQYF TGTGCCAGCAGCTTAGGGCGGGGGCTCCAAGAGACCCAGTACTTC